These 21 T cell receptor beta chains were all obtained from the same sample, sequenced in a study of cytomegalovirus exposure and HLA in healthy donors. The PCR had 60 Vbeta and 13 Jbeta primers. TCRdb keeps only in-frame clones here, not all; method: immunoSEQ multiplex PCR. The sample yields about 140,000 clones, about 80% seen once. The specimen sequenced was PBMCs. Receptor source: a man aged 30-40 years in good health and CMV-seronegative.

J is TRBJ2-1 and V is TRBV28; 11 nucleotides align to TRBD2. CDR3 length: 16 residues. In germline, CDR1 is MDHEN, CDR2 SYDVKM. With 3 bases clipped from V and 3 bases from J, the junction kept 4 bases outside the gene matches. The CDR3 region is CASSFDGLAGYNEQFF. The CDR3 DNA is TGTGCCAGCAGTTTTGACGGACTAGCGGGCTACAATGAGCAGTTCTTC.

V is TRBV9 and J is TRBJ2-1; TRBD2 matches 15 bases. The CDR3 is made up of 17 amino acids. The trim removed 4 bases at V and 9 bases at J, leaving 11 bases unmatched. The germline V gene encodes CDR1 SGDLS and CDR2 YYNGEE. CDR3 nucleotide sequence: TGTGCCAGCAGCTGGACTAGCGGGAGGGCCTTATTAAGTGAGCAGTTCTTC. It translates to CASSWTSGRALLSEQFF.

This sequence joins TRBV28 and TRBJ1-6; D perhaps matches TRBD1 (5 bases). Looked up from germline, CDR1 is MDHEN and CDR2 is SYDVKM. The CDR3 loop spans 15 amino acids. The ends were cut back, 5 bases at V and 6 bases at J, with 14 bases in the middle. The CDR3 reads CASSPWTKGNSPLHF. The DNA of the CDR3 is TGTGCCAGCAGTCCGTGGACAAAGGGTAATTCACCCCTCCACTTT. The full variable domain, its missing parts supplied by reference TRBV28 and TRBJ1-6, is DVKVTQSSRYLVKRTGEKVFLECVQDMDHENMFWYRQDPGLGLRLIYFSYDVKMKEKGDIPEGYSVSREKKERFSLILESASTNQTSMYLCASSPWTKGNSPLHFGNGTRLTVT.

V usage is TRBV5-1 and J usage is TRBJ1-2; D perhaps matches TRBD1 (5 bases). Germline V CDR1 and CDR2: SGHRS, YFSETQ. Trimming stripped 3 bases from V and 0 bases from J, with 15 bases between. The CDR3 covers 16 residues. The DNA of the CDR3 is TGCGCCAGCAGCTGGGGCAGGGCGCCCACTAACTATGGCTACACCTTC. Its protein is CASSWGRAPTNYGYTF.

This chain uses TRBV9 with TRBJ2-5, with D possibly TRBD2 on 6 matching bases. Trimming stripped 3 bases from V and 4 bases from J, with 16 bases between. Germline-derived CDR1 and CDR2 are SGDLS and YYNGEE. There are 15 residues in the CDR3. CDR3 nucleotide sequence: TGTGCCAGCAGCGACCAGACTAGTTTCCCAGAGACCCAGTACTTC. It encodes CASSDQTSFPETQYF.

The V and J genes are TRBV4-1 and TRBJ2-1; TRBD2 agrees at 8 bases. CDR1 and CDR2 (germline): MGHRA, YSYEKL. The CDR3 sequence is 15 residues long. Unmatched junction bases numbered 5, after V lost 3 bases and J lost 4 bases. The CDR3 nucleotides read TGCGCCAGCAGCCAGGGACTAGTCGATTACAATGAGCAGTTCTTC. Translating it yields CASSQGLVDYNEQFF.

The chain has TRBV7-9 and TRBJ1-5; 8 nucleotides align to TRBD1. Germline values: CDR1 SEHNR, CDR2 FQNEAQ (reference sequence). CDR3 length: 14 amino acids. The V and J ends lost 4 bases and 5 bases, in that order; junction bases with no gene match: 4. CDR3 sequence reads: CASSSEQGDQPQHF. As DNA, the CDR3 is TGTGCCAGCAGCTCCGAACAGGGGGATCAGCCCCAGCATTTT.

CDR3 region: CASSQGATDTQYF. The CDR3 nucleotides are TGTGCCAGCAGTCAGGGGGCGACAGATACGCAGTATTTT. The gene calls are TRBV25-1 and TRBJ2-3; 8 nucleotides agree with TRBD1. The CDR3 runs 13 residues. V gave up 5 bases and J gave up 3 bases; unmatched junction bases: 1. Germline-derived CDR1 and CDR2 are MGHDK and SYGVNS.

The chain employs TRBV6-1 and TRBJ1-1, with 8 bases fitting TRBD1. The germline gives CDR1 MNHNS, CDR2 SASEGT. Germline trimming cut 7 bases from V and 2 bases from J; bases unmatched to any gene: 9. CDR3 length: 15 amino acids. In DNA form, the CDR3 reads TGTGCCAGCACCGCCCGACAGGGGTCCAACACTGAAGCTTTCTTT. Translated, it gives CASTARQGSNTEAFF.

This chain uses TRBV6-1 with TRBJ1-5; the match to TRBD1 covers 7 bases. The trim removed 4 bases at V and 5 bases at J, leaving 2 bases unmatched. The CDR3 has 13 amino acids. Germline V lookup: CDR1 MNHNS, CDR2 SASEGT. The CDR3 protein is CASSGQGDQPQHF. CDR3 in DNA: TGTGCCAGCAGTGGACAGGGAGATCAGCCCCAGCATTTT.

The J gene is TRBJ2-1, the V gene TRBV11-3; tentative D call: TRBD1 (5 bases). The CDR3 is 15 residues long. V was shortened by 2 bases and J by 4 bases, with 12 bases between the two germline ends. CDR1 SGHNT and CDR2 YENEEA come from the germline V gene. The CDR3 protein is CASSLQGAQYNEQFF. CDR3 coding DNA: TGTGCCAGCAGCTTACAGGGCGCCCAGTACAATGAGCAGTTCTTC.

The gene calls are TRBV2 and TRBJ1-5, with TRBD1 matching over 9 bases. The CDR3 contains 17 residues. Germline V gene lookup returns CDR1 SNHLY and CDR2 FYNNEI. Unmatched junction bases numbered 9, after V lost 5 bases and J lost 1 base. The CDR3: CASSNPLDRGSNQPQHF. The CDR3 nucleotides read TGTGCCAGCAGTAATCCGCTGGACAGGGGAAGCAATCAGCCCCAGCATTTT.

This clone was counted a few times. The rearrangement links TRBV4-2 to TRBJ2-7, with D uncertain. There are 12 residues in the CDR3. Germline CDR1 and CDR2: LGHNA and YNFKEQ. Trimming pared 0 bases from V and 6 bases from J, leaving 6 bases between. CDR3 bases: TGTGCCAGCAGCCAAGACAGGTTCGAGCAGTACTTC. Translated: CASSQDRFEQYF.

This chain uses TRBV30 with TRBJ2-1; D may be TRBD2 (6 bases). Trimming left V 0 bases short and J 13 bases short, with 13 bases between. This CDR3 is built from 12 residues. Per the germline V gene, CDR1 is GTSNPN and CDR2 is SVGIG (reference sequence). DNA for the CDR3: TGTGCCTGGAGTGTACATAGCGGACGACAGTTCTTC. This sequence encodes CAWSVHSGRQFF. Drawing the rest from reference TRBV30 and TRBJ2-1, the complete variable domain is SQTIHQWPATLVQPVGSPLSLECTVEGTSNPNLYWYRQAAGRGLQLLFYSVGIGQISSEVPQNLSASRPQDRQFILSSKKLLLSDSGFYLCAWSVHSGRQFFGPGTRLTVL.

In the case of this clone: Other DNA sequences from this sample encode an identical CDR3 as well. The chain employs TRBV5-1 and TRBJ2-7; 9 bases are a match to TRBD1. The CDR3 is 15 residues long. The ends lost 4 bases at V and 0 bases at J; junction bases unmatched: 5. Germline loops: CDR1 SGHRS, CDR2 YFSETQ. The CDR3 DNA reads TGCGCCAGCAGCGGTGGGGACAGGGACTCCTACGAGCAGTACTTC. Its protein product is CASSGGDRDSYEQYF. Drawing the rest from reference TRBV5-1 and TRBJ2-7, the complete variable domain is KAGVTQTPRYLIKTRGQQVTLSCSPISGHRSVSWYQQTPGQGLQFLFEYFSETQRNKGNFPGRFSGRQFSNSRSEMNVSTLELGDSALYLCASSGGDRDSYEQYFGPGTRLTVT.

The chain links TRBV27 to TRBJ2-3, with 14 bases fitting TRBD2. The CDR3 consists of 15 residues. The germline V gene has CDR1 MNHEY and CDR2 SMNVEV (reference sequence). V shed 2 bases and J 5 bases; nucleotides not matched to a gene: 0. CDR3 in DNA: TGTGCCAGCAGTTTAGGGACTAGCGGGAGAGATACGCAGTATTTT. This sequence encodes CASSLGTSGRDTQYF.

This rearrangement joins TRBV7-7 to TRBJ2-5; 15 bases are a match to TRBD2. The CDR3 consists of 16 residues. Germline assignment: CDR1 SSHAT and CDR2 FNYEAQ (reference sequence). Unmatched junction bases numbered 2, after V lost 3 bases and J lost 3 bases. The CDR3 here is CASSLGLAGGKETQYF. DNA of the CDR3: TGTGCCAGCAGCTTGGGACTAGCGGGGGGAAAAGAGACCCAGTACTTC.

The chain recombines TRBV30 with TRBJ1-1; D might be TRBD1 (5 bases). Trimming removed 2 bases from V and 5 bases from J, with 12 bases in between. The germline V gene has CDR1 GTSNPN and CDR2 SVGIG (reference sequence). The CDR3 sequence is 13 residues long. The CDR3 sequence is CAWSRQILTEAFF. DNA for the CDR3: TGTGCCTGGAGTCGACAGATCTTAACTGAAGCTTTCTTT.

The rearrangement uses TRBV7-9 and TRBJ2-5; tentatively, D is TRBD1 (7 bases). TRBJ2-7 explains the end of the DNA better; the J call may be wrong. This CDR3 has 14 amino acids. The germline V gene has CDR1 SEHNR and CDR2 FQNEAQ (reference sequence). CDR3 protein: CASSAGTAPHEQYF. For the CDR3, the DNA is TGTGCCAGCAGCGCGGGGACAGCCCCCCACGAGCAGTACTTC.

This clone was counted at least ten times. The V call is TRBV10-2, the J call TRBJ2-3; 11 nucleotides align to TRBD2. The trim removed 1 base at V and 5 bases at J, leaving 5 bases unmatched. The CDR3 runs to 16 residues. Germline assignment: CDR1 WSHSY and CDR2 SAAADI. The CDR3 loop reads CASSEYSGRAKDTQYF. The CDR3 region has the DNA TGCGCCAGCAGTGAGTATAGCGGGAGGGCCAAAGATACGCAGTATTTT.

The chain has TRBV28 and TRBJ2-5; tentative D call: TRBD2 (5 bases). CDR3 length: 12 amino acids. The V end was cut by 8 bases, the J end by 3 bases, with 10 bases between. Germline values: CDR1 MDHEN, CDR2 SYDVKM. The CDR3 DNA reads TGTGCCAGCTGGAGGAGTAAAGAGACCCAGTACTTC. It codes for CASWRSKETQYF.